The present T cell receptor beta chain was sequenced within a study of human T cells and chemical hapten exposure. As for the study in general: Per-sample TCR yields varied mainly from small pooled library volume differences. Regarding the study as a whole: TCRs exceeding 1 in 1000 frequency stayed unchanged with DPC sensitization.

Individual cDNA molecules had unique molecular identifiers attached to them by the library. In the original workflow: A typical sample had 93,000 or so TCRs, with about 23,224 to 750,000 overall. TCRdb passed the reads through MiXCR, listing each CDR3 protein once. The V and J calls and clone size are TCRdb's, not the authors'. The table lists more than 100,000 distinct CDR3 sequences, more than 8.5% of them singletons, with 1.4% in the top ten. This CDR3 comprises 17 residues. Germline V gene sequence: CDR1 LGHNA, CDR2 YNFKEQ. V lost 0 bases and J lost 0; bases outside the gene matches: 7. This clonotype was recorded many times. Its antigen remains unknown. Extraction yielded total RNA from whole blood (unfractionated).

The sequence was obtained from a human donor in good health. Some clones in this sample may be carry-over from other donors' samples. J is TRBJ1-2 and V is TRBV4-2, with TRBD1 identical over 7 bases. The sequenced material came from whole blood. The CDR3 DNA sequence: TGTGCCAGCAGCCAAGAGAGGGGACAGAGAGCTAACTATGGCTACACCTTC. It encodes CASSQERGQRANYGYTF.